The clone carrying this T cell receptor (beta chain) has at least ten counts. Its target is not known. The library was prepared for alpha chains; this beta chain is a stray read, so its frequency means little. Every individual TCR cDNA molecule carried its own unique molecular identifier, which allowed correction of PCR and sequencing errors. TCRdb re-called the 5' RACE reads with MiXCR, one entry per CDR3 protein. The sample lists about 7,000 distinct CDR3 sequences; around 13% were seen once. The entry originates in a study of spatial heterogeneity in lung cancer. Findings and caveats of the study: Intratumoral expanded alpha and beta TCR counts were found to track tumor mutation counts.

The V and J ends lost 2 bases and 11 bases respectively, with 15 bases between them. Germline values: CDR1 GTSNPN, CDR2 SVGIG (reference sequence). The CDR3 runs to 12 residues. Time point noted: sample taken at primary tumor resection. There were 70 to 80 donors, all of them untreated patients with early-stage non-small cell lung cancer. The chain carries TRBV30 and TRBJ1-1; the D gene is possibly TRBD1 (5 bases). This material consisted of lung tumor tissue, taken at surgery. The TCR sequence derives from a male donor with early-stage non-small cell lung cancer. The CDR3 nucleotides read TGTGCCTGGAGTTGGGCCAGGGCGGATGCTTTCTTT. This encodes CAWSWARADAFF.